These 4 T cell receptor beta chains share one sample of origin, sequenced in a study of blood T cell repertoires in COVID-19. Using immunoSEQ multiplex PCR, the repertoire was profiled, and TCRdb retains in-frame clones only, with some absent. The sample includes 400,000 to 450,000 clones, around 87% of them seen just once. Sequenced sample: PBMCs or T cells enriched from blood (not recorded which). These receptors all stem from a man younger than 40 who had recovered from COVID-19.

This chain links TRBV6-4 with TRBJ2-6, with D perhaps TRBD1 (5 bases). The V end lost 11 bases, the J end lost 3 bases, and 20 bases lay between the germline ends. CDR1 and CDR2 from the germline V gene are MRHNA and SNTAGT. This CDR3 is built from 16 residues. CDR3 loop: CAPNPGRVCGANVLTF. The CDR3 DNA reads TGTGCCCCGAACCCCGGCAGGGTCTGTGGGGCCAACGTCCTGACTTTC.

The chain links TRBV5-6 to TRBJ2-5; TRBD2 matches 9 bases. After removal of 2 bases from V and 5 bases from J, the junction contained 7 bases not matched to a gene. The CDR3 totals 15 residues. Germline V gives CDR1 SGHDT, CDR2 YYEEEE. The CDR3 nucleotides read TGTGCCAGCAGCTTTATAACTAGCGGGCAGGAGACCCAGTACTTC. Translated: CASSFITSGQETQYF. Using reference TRBV5-6 and TRBJ2-5 for the parts outside the CDR3, the full variable domain is DAGVTQSPTHLIKTRGQQVTLRCSPKSGHDTVSWYQQALGQGPQFIFQYYEEEERQRGNFPDRFSGHQFPNYSSELNVNALLLGDSALYLCASSFITSGQETQYFGPGTRLLVL.

V and J are TRBV24-1 and TRBJ1-2; D gene ambiguous. The CDR3 has 14 amino acids. CDR1 KGHDR and CDR2 SFDVKD come from the germline V gene. V dropped 0 bases and J dropped 2 bases, with 6 bases sitting between them. The CDR3 DNA reads TGTGCCACCAGTGATTTGAGTCGGAACTATGGCTACACCTTC. Protein: CATSDLSRNYGYTF.

This chain uses TRBV24-1 with TRBJ2-6; TRBD2 might be the D (7 bases). The CDR3 is made up of 18 amino acids. CDR1 and CDR2 from the germline V gene are KGHDR and SFDVKD. Trimming left V 7 bases short and J 0 bases short, with 18 bases between. The CDR3 region has the DNA TGTGCCACCAGCCCCGGGGGGCCAGGCCTCTCTGGGGCCAACGTCCTGACTTTC. Its translation is CATSPGGPGLSGANVLTF.